Following are 8 T cell receptor beta chains from one sample sequenced in a study of beta chain features in type 1 diabetes. These receptors' targets are unknown. The investigators reverse transcribed all of the isolated RNA, so they sequenced expressed TCRB transcripts. Measured with immunoSEQ multiplex PCR; TCRdb has only the in-frame clones, and not every one. The sample has under 400,000 clones, 10% to 15% seen once. Whole-study results and caveats: Researchers report that Type 1 diabetes patients had moderately but significantly shorter TCRB CDR3s across all four CD4+ subsets.

Input material: naive CD4+ T cells from blood. The receptors here all came from a woman between 18 and 29 years old with type 1 diabetes.

The V gene is TRBV6-6, the J gene TRBJ2-7; TRBD2 aligns across 9 bases. Germline CDR1 reads MNHNY; CDR2 reads SVGAGI (reference sequence). The ends lost 6 bases at V and 0 bases at J; junction bases unmatched: 3. This CDR3 has 14 amino acids. Here the CDR3 reads CASSQTSGSYEQYF. The CDR3 nucleotides read TGTGCCAGCAGCCAGACTAGCGGCTCCTACGAGCAGTACTTC.

A few counts support this clone. The chain uses TRBV7-9 and TRBJ2-5; 7 bases match TRBD1. Germline values: CDR1 SEHNR, CDR2 FQNEAQ (reference sequence). This CDR3 is built from 16 residues. Germline trimming cut 2 bases from V and 1 base from J; bases unmatched to any gene: 7. CDR3 in amino acids: CASSLTGTAVQETQYF. The CDR3 nucleotides read TGTGCCAGCAGCTTAACCGGGACAGCGGTCCAAGAGACCCAGTACTTC.

The table lists this clone with a few counts. The chain is built from TRBV30 and TRBJ1-1, with 7 positions matching TRBD1. This CDR3 region has 14 residues. The trim removed 2 bases at V and 5 bases at J, leaving 8 bases unmatched. Germline values: CDR1 GTSNPN, CDR2 SVGIG (reference sequence). This CDR3 reads CAWSSRTGGTEAFF. The CDR3, as DNA: TGTGCCTGGAGTTCAAGGACAGGAGGAACTGAAGCTTTCTTT.

This chain connects TRBV2 to TRBJ1-5; D remains unclear. Between the trimmed V and J ends, which lost 7 bases and 4 bases, there was a span of 11 bases. The length of the CDR3 is 13 residues. The V gene's germline CDR1 is SNHLY and CDR2 FYNNEI. The CDR3 region has the DNA TGTGCCAGCACGCGGAGAATTAATCAGCCCCAGCATTTT. As protein: CASTRRINQPQHF.

The rearrangement joins TRBV6-5 to TRBJ2-1; weak D call: TRBD2 (6 bases). V shed 2 bases and J shed 4 bases, with 12 bases lying between them. Germline V gives CDR1 MNHEY, CDR2 SVGAGI. The CDR3 is 15 residues long. DNA for the CDR3: TGTGCCAGCAGTTACGGCGGGGCGTTGTACAATGAGCAGTTCTTC. Encoded protein: CASSYGGALYNEQFF.

This clone was found a few times. The chain uses TRBV9 and TRBJ2-5; 9 bases map to TRBD1. Per germline, CDR1 SGDLS and CDR2 YYNGEE. This CDR3 has 16 amino acids. V lost 4 bases to trimming and J lost 0 bases; unmatched junction nucleotides: 7. CDR3 sequence: CASSSDRGGYQETQYF. The CDR3 DNA reads TGTGCCAGCAGCTCGGACAGGGGAGGGTACCAAGAGACCCAGTACTTC.

This chain uses TRBV6-1 with TRBJ2-5, with D possibly TRBD2 on 6 matching bases. The germline V and J ends were trimmed by 4 bases and 4 bases, with 10 bases remaining between them. The CDR3 extends over 13 amino acids. Germline values: CDR1 MNHNS, CDR2 SASEGT. The CDR3 DNA is TGTGCCAGCAGTGTACGACTAGGAGAGACCCAGTACTTC. Translated: CASSVRLGETQYF.

This clone has a handful of counts. V is TRBV4-1 and J is TRBJ2-1, with 9 bases fitting TRBD2. This CDR3 has 16 residues. J gave up 8 bases and V 3 bases, and 11 bases lay outside the gene matches. CDR1 and CDR2 from the germline V gene are MGHRA and YSYEKL. The CDR3 DNA reads as TGCGCCAGCAGCCAGTCTGGCGGGAGGGCCTGGTATGAGCAGTTCTTC. Translated, it gives CASSQSGGRAWYEQFF.